These 31 T cell receptor beta chains originate from one sample sequenced in a study of blood T cell repertoires in COVID-19. Only in-frame clones appear in the TCRdb table, and some are missing; sequencing was by immunoSEQ multiplex PCR. The data show 150,000 to 200,000 clones, with roughly 80% seen just once and around 12% held by the top ten. The sequenced material came from peripheral blood. The receptors derive from a woman of 80 years or more with COVID-19, enrolled during active disease.

The chain links TRBV7-2 to TRBJ2-5, with 8 bases lining up with TRBD2. Trimming took 5 bases from V and 5 from J; bases not matched to a gene: 13. The CDR3 has 16 residues. The germline gives CDR1 SGHTA, CDR2 FQGNSA. The CDR3 nucleotides are TGTGCCAGCAGCCCCGGGGGCGGGGGGTCCCATGAGACCCAGTACTTC. The encoded protein is CASSPGGGGSHETQYF.

The rearrangement joins TRBV28 to TRBJ2-7, with TRBD2 identical over 8 bases. Unmatched junction bases numbered 11, after V lost 8 bases and J lost 2 bases. Per germline, CDR1 MDHEN and CDR2 SYDVKM. The CDR3 consists of 15 residues. CDR3 loop: CASSEFIAGTYEQYF. CDR3 DNA: TGTGCCAGCTCCGAGTTTATAGCGGGAACCTACGAGCAGTACTTC.

V is TRBV19 and J is TRBJ2-2; 7 bases align to TRBD1. V shed 5 bases, J shed 4 bases, and the junction held 7 bases outside the gene matches. The CDR3 covers 15 residues. Per the germline V gene, CDR1 is LNHDA and CDR2 is SQIVND (reference sequence). For the CDR3, the DNA is TGTGCCAGTAGTGTGGACAGGTGGGGCACCGGGGAGCTGTTTTTT. It encodes CASSVDRWGTGELFF.

The chain couples TRBV10-3 to TRBJ2-3; maybe TRBD1 (6 bases). This CDR3 is 17 amino acids long. The V and J ends lost 5 bases and 4 bases respectively, with 22 bases between them. The germline V gene has CDR1 ENHRY and CDR2 SYGVKD. CDR3: CAISIYYRDGVPDTQYF. In DNA form, the CDR3 reads TGTGCCATCAGTATATACTACAGGGACGGGGTACCAGATACGCAGTATTTT.

The V and J genes are TRBV6-1 and TRBJ2-7, with 10 bases lining up with TRBD2. V shed 4 bases, J shed 3 bases, and the junction held 9 bases outside the gene matches. Per the germline V gene, CDR1 is MNHNS and CDR2 is SASEGT. The CDR3 runs 16 residues. CDR3 bases: TGTGCCAGCAGTGCTCGACTAGCGGGCCTGATCTACGAGCAGTACTTC. Encoded protein: CASSARLAGLIYEQYF.

The V call is TRBV4-1, the J call TRBJ1-6; 7 nucleotides match TRBD1. V gave up 3 bases and J gave up 4 bases; unmatched junction bases: 6. The CDR3 loop spans 16 amino acids. Germline loops: CDR1 MGHRA, CDR2 YSYEKL. The CDR3 here is CASSQSTGNYNSPLHF. The CDR3, as DNA: TGCGCCAGCAGCCAGTCGACAGGGAATTATAATTCACCCCTCCACTTT.

The chain has TRBV7-2 and TRBJ1-5; the D is unclear. V lost 5 bases, J lost 3 bases, and 14 bases lay in between. CDR3 length: 15 residues. Per the germline V gene, CDR1 is SGHTA and CDR2 is FQGNSA. The CDR3 region is CASSPGVDLNQPQHF. In nucleotides, the CDR3 is TGTGCCAGCAGCCCCGGGGTCGACCTCAATCAGCCCCAGCATTTT. The whole variable domain, filled in from reference TRBV7-2 and TRBJ1-5, reads GAGVSQSPSNKVTEKGKDVELRCDPISGHTALYWYRQSLGQGLEFLIYFQGNSAPDKSGLPSDRFSAERTGGSVSTLTIQRTQQEDSAVYLCASSPGVDLNQPQHFGDGTRLSIL.

This clone has more than one count but fewer than ten. The rearrangement uses TRBV7-2 and TRBJ1-2; D is perhaps TRBD1 (5 bases). CDR3 length: 16 amino acids. CDR1 is SGHTA and CDR2 is FQGNSA in the germline V gene. Trimming left V 4 bases short and J 4 bases short, with 19 bases between. In nucleotides, the CDR3 is TGTGCCAGCAGCTGGAAAAGGGGAGGGCCCCTCTATGGCTACACCTTC. Translating gives CASSWKRGGPLYGYTF.

This chain links TRBV7-2 with TRBJ1-5; D not resolved. The V gene lost 1 base and the J gene lost 5 bases, with 18 bases spanning the gap. The CDR3 is 17 amino acids. CDR1 SGHTA and CDR2 FQGNSA come from the germline V gene. The CDR3 spells CASSLDGGGARYQPQHF. Written as DNA, the CDR3 is TGTGCCAGCAGCTTAGATGGCGGCGGCGCGAGATATCAGCCCCAGCATTTT.

In this sample, this clone turned up a few times. This chain uses TRBV2 with TRBJ2-7; no reliable D call. CDR3 size: 11 residues. Germline V gives CDR1 SNHLY, CDR2 FYNNEI. Trimming cost V 2 bases and J 11 bases, with 10 bases left between them. CDR3 amino acids: CASSEYLIKYF. The CDR3, as DNA: TGTGCCAGCAGTGAATATCTTATTAAGTACTTC. The variable domain in full, completed from reference TRBV2 and TRBJ2-7, reads EPEVTQTPSHQVTQMGQEVILRCVPISNHLYFYWYRQILGQKVEFLVSFYNNEISEKSEIFDDQFSVERPDGSNFTLKIRSTKLEDSAMYFCASSEYLIKYFGPGTRLTVT.

The table lists this clone with many counts. The chain uses TRBV5-1 and TRBJ2-1, with 9 bases identical to TRBD2. CDR3 length equals 15 residues. The germline V gene has CDR1 SGHRS and CDR2 YFSETQ. V was clipped by 0 bases and J by 7 bases; unmatched bases: 5. CDR3 loop: CASSLARGRGNEQFF. CDR3 sequence (DNA): TGCGCCAGCAGCTTGGCACGCGGGAGGGGTAATGAGCAGTTCTTC.

The CDR3 coding sequence is TGTGCCATCAGTGAGTCCCCTACCGCCTACGAGCAGTACTTC. Translated: CAISESPTAYEQYF. The chain links TRBV10-3 to TRBJ2-7; D ambiguous. The V gene lost 0 bases and the J gene lost 2 bases, with 8 bases spanning the gap. Germline lookup yields CDR1 ENHRY and CDR2 SYGVKD. This CDR3 contains 14 residues.

CDR3 sequence reads: CASKGEVHGYTF. The CDR3, as DNA: TGTGCCAGCAAAGGGGAGGTGCATGGCTACACCTTC. J is TRBJ1-2 and V is TRBV2; a possible D gene is TRBD1 (5 bases). CDR3 length: 12 amino acids. CDR1 and CDR2 (germline): SNHLY, FYNNEI. The V end was cut by 7 bases, the J end by 6 bases, with 12 bases between. The complete variable domain, with remaining parts taken from reference TRBV2 and TRBJ1-2, reads EPEVTQTPSHQVTQMGQEVILRCVPISNHLYFYWYRQILGQKVEFLVSFYNNEISEKSEIFDDQFSVERPDGSNFTLKIRSTKLEDSAMYFCASKGEVHGYTFGSGTRLTVV.

This clone has a single count. J is TRBJ2-7 and V is TRBV7-2, with a weak D call TRBD1 (6 bases). Deletions cut 1 base from V and 4 bases from J, with 11 bases between. The germline V gene encodes CDR1 SGHTA and CDR2 FQGNSA. The length of the CDR3 is 14 residues. In nucleotides, the CDR3 is TGTGCCAGCAGCTTAGGACAGGATACTTACGAGCAGTACTTC. This codes for CASSLGQDTYEQYF.

The genes are TRBV15 and TRBJ1-4, with D possibly being TRBD1 (5 bases). This CDR3 is 20 amino acids long. Germline assignment: CDR1 LNHNV and CDR2 YYDKDF (reference sequence). V was clipped by 3 bases and J by 6 bases, with 29 bases between them. CDR3 residues: CATSSVITRGWGIRDEKLFF. In DNA form, the CDR3 reads TGTGCCACCAGCAGTGTAATAACAAGGGGTTGGGGAATCCGCGATGAAAAACTGTTTTTT. Full variable domain (remainder filled in from reference TRBV15 and TRBJ1-4): DAMVIQNPRYQVTQFGKPVTLSCSQTLNHNVMYWYQQKSSQAPKLLFHYYDKDFNNEADTPDNFQSRRPNTSFCFLDIRSPGLGDTAMYLCATSSVITRGWGIRDEKLFFGSGTQLSVL.

In its sample, this clone was seen a few times. The chain links TRBV7-2 to TRBJ1-1; 7 bases are a match to TRBD1. V lost 7 bases and J lost 1; bases outside the gene matches: 3. CDR1 and CDR2 from the germline V gene are SGHTA and FQGNSA. The CDR3 sequence is 13 residues long. The CDR3 bases are TGTGCCAGCAAGGGACAGCCGAACACTGAAGCTTTCTTT. As protein: CASKGQPNTEAFF. Together with reference TRBV7-2 and TRBJ1-1, the CDR3 gives the full variable domain: GAGVSQSPSNKVTEKGKDVELRCDPISGHTALYWYRQSLGQGLEFLIYFQGNSAPDKSGLPSDRFSAERTGGSVSTLTIQRTQQEDSAVYLCASKGQPNTEAFFGQGTRLTVV.

This clone was seen many times. This chain links TRBV2 with TRBJ2-2, with D unclear. The CDR3 length is 16 residues. V was pared by 3 bases and J by 2 bases, with 13 bases between. Germline V lookup: CDR1 SNHLY, CDR2 FYNNEI. CDR3 sequence: CASSDFGGLNTGELFF. The CDR3, as DNA: TGTGCCAGCAGTGACTTCGGCGGCCTTAACACCGGGGAGCTGTTTTTT. The whole variable domain, remainder taken from reference TRBV2 and TRBJ2-2, is EPEVTQTPSHQVTQMGQEVILRCVPISNHLYFYWYRQILGQKVEFLVSFYNNEISEKSEIFDDQFSVERPDGSNFTLKIRSTKLEDSAMYFCASSDFGGLNTGELFFGEGSRLTVL.

The chain couples TRBV5-8 to TRBJ2-1; D perhaps matches TRBD1 (6 bases). Germline assignment: CDR1 SGHTS and CDR2 YDEGEE. V lost 4 bases to trimming and J lost 6 bases, with 17 bases between them. The CDR3 runs to 15 residues. CDR3 sequence (DNA): TGTGCCAGCAGCGGATCCGGGACAAAGGGCAATGAGCAGTTCTTC. Encoded protein: CASSGSGTKGNEQFF.

V and J are TRBV3-1 (or the pseudogene TRBV3-2) and TRBJ2-3; weak D call: TRBD2 (5 bases). The germline V and J ends were trimmed by 9 bases and 1 base, with 14 bases remaining between them. The CDR3 is made up of 14 amino acids. CDR1 and CDR2 from the germline V gene are LGHDT and YNNKEL (reference sequence). The chain's CDR3 is CASTRGFGTDTQYF. The CDR3 nucleotides read TGTGCCAGTACACGGGGATTCGGCACAGATACGCAGTATTTT.

V and J are TRBV6-5 and TRBJ1-5; 7 bases match TRBD1. The CDR3 contains 14 residues. Germline-derived CDR1 and CDR2 are MNHEY and SVGAGI. Unmatched junction bases numbered 2, after V lost 6 bases and J lost 0 bases. The CDR3 DNA reads TGTGCCAGCAGAGGGACAGCTAGCAATCAGCCCCAGCATTTT. Translation gives CASRGTASNQPQHF.

The V gene is TRBV19, the J gene TRBJ1-1; the D is unclear. The CDR3 is 14 amino acids. V was trimmed by 5 bases and J by 1 base, leaving 11 bases between them. Germline V gene data show CDR1 as LNHDA and CDR2 as SQIVND (reference sequence). This CDR3 is CASSPLEENTEAFF. CDR3 nucleotide sequence: TGTGCCAGTAGTCCCCTCGAGGAGAACACTGAAGCTTTCTTT.

V and J are TRBV24-1 and TRBJ2-1, with D hard to call. V was trimmed by 2 bases and J by 0 bases, leaving 10 bases between them. CDR3 length: 16 amino acids. Per the germline V gene, CDR1 is KGHDR and CDR2 is SFDVKD. The CDR3 reads CATSDYVSLSYNEQFF. The CDR3 DNA is TGTGCCACCAGTGATTATGTGTCTCTCTCCTACAATGAGCAGTTCTTC.

V usage is TRBV15 and J usage is TRBJ1-6; D is possibly TRBD1 (5 bases). In germline, CDR1 is LNHNV, CDR2 YYDKDF (reference sequence). Trimming cost V 3 bases and J 4 bases, with 10 bases left between them. This CDR3 has 15 residues. The CDR3 region is CATSSIGGYNSPLHF. The CDR3 bases are TGTGCCACCAGCAGTATCGGGGGTTATAATTCACCCCTCCACTTT.

The chain combines TRBV5-1 with TRBJ2-3; 7 bases fit TRBD2. The CDR3 is 15 residues long. Germline values: CDR1 SGHRS, CDR2 YFSETQ. Trimming at V came to 0 bases and at J to 3 bases, leaving 4 bases not matched to a gene. This chain's CDR3 is CASSLGSGGTDTQYF. Written as DNA, the CDR3 is TGCGCCAGCAGCTTGGGATCGGGGGGAACAGATACGCAGTATTTT.

The rearrangement links TRBV7-9 to TRBJ2-7; tentatively, D is TRBD1 (5 bases). Trimming stripped 3 bases from V and 3 bases from J, with 15 bases between. Germline-derived CDR1 and CDR2 are SEHNR and FQNEAQ (reference sequence). CDR3 size: 15 residues. The CDR3 nucleotides are TGTGCCAGCAGCTTCGGTTCTGGGGCCCGCTACGAGCAGTACTTC. Translated, it gives CASSFGSGARYEQYF.

V usage is TRBV13 and J usage is TRBJ1-3; 11 nucleotides align to TRBD1. Germline V lookup: CDR1 PRHDT, CDR2 FYEKMQ (reference sequence). The CDR3 has 18 residues. Germline trimming cut 4 bases from V and 2 bases from J; bases unmatched to any gene: 10. CDR3 sequence (DNA): TGTGCCAGCAGCTATGGACAGGGGGCATGGGGTGCTGGAAACACCATATATTTT. Amino acid sequence: CASSYGQGAWGAGNTIYF.

V gene TRBV3-1 (or the pseudogene TRBV3-2) combines with J gene TRBJ2-1; tentative D call: TRBD2 (5 bases). From germline, CDR1 is LGHDT and CDR2 YNNKEL (reference sequence). The CDR3 spans 12 residues. Trimming left V 5 bases short and J 9 bases short, with 11 bases between. The CDR3 region is CASSGEIGEQFF. In DNA form, the CDR3 reads TGTGCCAGCAGCGGGGAGATAGGTGAGCAGTTCTTC.

V usage is TRBV4-2 and J usage is TRBJ1-4; the D is unclear. Germline CDR1 reads LGHNA; CDR2 reads YNFKEQ. The length of the CDR3 is 16 residues. The V gene lost 1 base and the J gene lost 1 base, with 10 bases spanning the gap. DNA for the CDR3: TGTGCCAGCAGCCAAGTCTTGGCAGGAACTAATGAAAAACTGTTTTTT. It yields the protein CASSQVLAGTNEKLFF.

A few counts support this clone. J is TRBJ1-5 and V is TRBV5-8; 9 nucleotides align to TRBD1. From germline, CDR1 is SGHTS and CDR2 YDEGEE. The CDR3 sequence is 15 residues long. V lost 4 bases and J lost 5; bases outside the gene matches: 7. CDR3 sequence: CASSPRDRVDQPQHF. The CDR3 bases are TGTGCCAGCAGCCCCCGGGACAGGGTCGATCAGCCCCAGCATTTT. Variable domain in full (rest from reference TRBV5-8 and TRBJ1-5): EAGVTQSPTHLIKTRGQQATLRCSPISGHTSVYWYQQALGLGLQFLLWYDEGEERNRGNFPPRFSGRQFPNYSSELNVNALELEDSALYLCASSPRDRVDQPQHFGDGTRLSIL.

This clone was observed once. V usage is TRBV10-3 and J usage is TRBJ2-2; possible D gene TRBD2, 6 bases. The germline CDR1 and CDR2 sequences are ENHRY and SYGVKD. V lost 3 bases and J lost 2, with 19 bases in between. There are 18 residues in the CDR3. The CDR3, as DNA: TGTGCCATCAGTGATCTCGGCGGGTCTAGCGAAAACACCGGGGAGCTGTTTTTT. It is translated as CAISDLGGSSENTGELFF.

This clone was recorded once. The chain uses TRBV19 and TRBJ1-2, with TRBD1 matching over 11 bases. Germline CDR1 and CDR2: LNHDA and SQIVND (reference sequence). The J segment lost 4 bases and the V segment lost 4 bases, leaving 5 bases of the junction unmatched. The CDR3 extends over 15 amino acids. CDR3 nucleotide sequence: TGTGCCAGTAGTACCGGACAGGGGGCCACCTATGGCTACACCTTC. Its translation: CASSTGQGATYGYTF.